Described below is a single T cell receptor (beta chain) sequence and its context. What it recognizes is unknown. At one end the junction does not follow the germline gene, possibly because of a read error. Germline CDR1 and CDR2: SEHNR and FQNEAQ (reference sequence). The CDR3 is 13 residues long. A universal primer site was added by template switching, and unique molecular identifiers were carried by the cDNA. TCRdb re-called the 5' RACE reads through MiXCR, storing one row per CDR3 protein. The repertoire holds 1.5 million to 2 million distinct CDR3 sequences, with about 32% as singletons. The data were obtained in a study of identical twins. Findings of the study overall: It was possible that invariant MAIT and iNKT cells partly confounded the zero-insertion analyses. Reduced insertions were recorded for abundant cord blood beta clonotypes, with no such pattern in memory repertoires.

All donors were healthy, and all were Caucasian. The clonotype comes from a newborn girl in good health. This chain connects TRBV7-9 to TRBJ2-7; TRBD1 agrees at 7 bases. Sequencing was carried out using cord blood. CDR3 sequence (DNA): TGTGCCAGCGCCCGGGACAGCCTCTACGAGCACTACTTC. Protein sequence: CASARDSLYEHYF.